Listed below are T cell receptor beta chains from one sample, sequenced in a study of PD-L1 blockade in urothelial cancer. Assay used: immunoSEQ multiplex PCR; TCRdb lists only in-frame clones, some missing. The sample lists about 63,000 clones, roughly 79% occurring once. This sample comprised PBMCs, obtained around atezolizumab (anti-PD-L1) treatment. The receptors derive from a man between 65 and 85 years old with urothelial cancer. Each CDR3 is given with its conserved first and last residue. A D gene is named only where the DNA matches it firmly. Clone size, where shown, is once, few, many, or a class for clones that have expanded.

-,TRBV28,-,TRBJ2-7,TGTGCCAGCAGTTCTCCTCGGACAGCACCCTACGAGCAGTACTTC,CASSSPRTAPYEQYF
TRBD1,TRBV5-1,-,TRBJ2-7,TGCGCCAGCAGCCAAATGGACAGGGGGCGTAAGCAGTACTTC,CASSQMDRGRKQYF
TRBD1,TRBV25-1,-,TRBJ2-5,TGTGCCAGCACCCAAGGAAAGTGGGGAACAGGGGTGGTGGAGACCCAGTACTTC,CASTQGKWGTGVVETQYF
-,TRBV4-1,once,TRBJ2-1,TGCGCCAGCAGCCCAGGGTCCTCCTACAATGAGCAGTTCTTC,CASSPGSSYNEQFF
TRBD1,TRBV7-3,-,TRBJ2-5,TGTGCCAGCAGCCCAGTAGGACAGGGTGAGACCCAGTACTTC,CASSPVGQGETQYF
TRBD2,TRBV11-1,-,TRBJ2-1,TGTGCCAGCAGCATACCGACTAGCGGGGGGGCCGGCAGCCATGAGCAGTTCTTC,CASSIPTSGGAGSHEQFF
TRBD1,TRBV2,-,TRBJ2-1,TGTGCCAGCAGGGGGACAGCAACCTCACAGAGCTCCTACAATGAGCAGTTCTTC,CASRGTATSQSSYNEQFF
-,TRBV6-1,-,TRBJ2-2,TGTGCCAGCATATTGACAACGAACACCGGGGAGCTGTTTTTT,CASILTTNTGELFF
-,TRBV6-5,-,TRBJ1-1,TGTGCCAGCAGTTACTCAGGGAGAGGAGAAGCTTTCTTT,CASSYSGRGEAFF
-,TRBV11-2,few,TRBJ2-7,TGTGCCAGCAGCTTAGATCAGGTAACGGGGAGCTCCGAGCAGTACTTC,CASSLDQVTGSSEQYF
-,TRBV7-7,-,TRBJ2-2,TGTGCCAGCAGCCCGACGGGTGGGAACACCGGGGAGCTGTTTTTT,CASSPTGGNTGELFF
TRBD1,TRBV6-6,once,TRBJ1-1,TGTGCCAGCAGTGCCTCACAGGGGGCAAGGGAGTATGCTTTCTTT,CASSASQGAREYAFF
-,TRBV27,-,TRBJ1-1,TGTGCCAGCAGGGGGAGGGGTGAAGCTTTCTTT,CASRGRGEAFF
-,TRBV19,few,TRBJ2-1,TGTGCCAGTAGTATATTTAGTCTAGGAGAGCAGTTCTTC,CASSIFSLGEQFF
-,TRBV11-2,-,TRBJ1-1,TGTGCCAGCAGCGCCCGTCCTGAGGCCGCTGAAGCTTTCTTT,CASSARPEAAEAFF
TRBD2,TRBV10-3,once,TRBJ2-3,TGTGCCATCAGTGAGAGAGGGGCTAGCGGGGGGGCCCTAGATACGCAGTATTTT,CAISERGASGGALDTQYF
TRBD1,TRBV15,-,TRBJ1-1,TGTGCCACCAGCAGGGGGGACAGGGGGCATACTGAAGCTTTCTTT,CATSRGDRGHTEAFF
-,TRBV4-1,-,TRBJ2-5,TGCGCCAGCAGCCCTTTGGCGGGGGCACCAGAGACCCAGTACTTC,CASSPLAGAPETQYF
-,TRBV18,-,TRBJ2-3,TGTGCCAGCTCAAGGACTAGCACAGATACGCAGTATTTT,CASSRTSTDTQYF
TRBD2,TRBV30,-,TRBJ2-2,TGTGCCTGGGGTCTAGCGGGAAACACCGGGGAGCTGTTTTTT,CAWGLAGNTGELFF
-,TRBV19,few,TRBJ2-2,TGTGCCAGTAGGGCAGGGGCCCAATTCACCGGGGAGCTGTTTTTT,CASRAGAQFTGELFF
TRBD1,TRBV4-1,-,TRBJ1-1,TGCGCCAGCAGCCAGACGGACAGGGAGAACACTGAAGCTTTCTTT,CASSQTDRENTEAFF
-,TRBV7-8,-,TRBJ2-3,TGTGCCAGCAGCGCAGGTCATACAGATACGCAGTATTTT,CASSAGHTDTQYF
-,TRBV29-1,few,TRBJ2-3,TGCAGCGTTGACAGTGGGGGGTCAGATACGCAGTATTTT,CSVDSGGSDTQYF
-,TRBV19,few,TRBJ1-2,TGTGCCAGTAGCTCAGGGTTTGGCTACACCTTC,CASSSGFGYTF
-,TRBV19,-,TRBJ1-1,TGTGCCAGTGGAATGGGGGGGGCGAGCACTGAAGCTTTCTTT,CASGMGGASTEAFF
TRBD1,TRBV27,-,TRBJ2-7,TGTGCCAGCAGTTTATGGGGTTCTGGTCGGACAGGGGGGGGAGAGCAGTACTTC,CASSLWGSGRTGGGEQYF
-,TRBV6-6,-,TRBJ1-5,TGTGCCAGCAGTGTGGACAGACTCAATCAGCCCCAGCATTTT,CASSVDRLNQPQHF
TRBD2,TRBV4-1,-,TRBJ2-5,TGCGCCAGCAGCCAAACCATCCTGGGAGGGAGAGAGACCCAGTACTTC,CASSQTILGGRETQYF
-,TRBV10-3,once,TRBJ2-7,TGTGCCATCAGCGGACAGTTGGGCGAGCAGTACTTC,CAISGQLGEQYF
TRBD2,TRBV10-1,-,TRBJ2-1,TGCGCCAGAAAGGCTAGCGGTCCCTACAATGAGCAGTTCTTC,CARKASGPYNEQFF
TRBD1,TRBV27,-,TRBJ1-5,TGTGCCAGCGCACAGGGGGCCGCCGGTAGCAATCAGCCCCAGCATTTT,CASAQGAAGSNQPQHF
TRBD1,TRBV5-1,-,TRBJ1-2,TGCGCCAGCAGCCACGGACAGGGACGGCAGGACTATGGCTACACCTTC,CASSHGQGRQDYGYTF
-,TRBV7-9,-,TRBJ2-7,TGTGCCAGCAGCTTGAAGGGGTGGGCTGACGAGCAGTACTTC,CASSLKGWADEQYF
-,TRBV29-1,-,TRBJ1-1,TGCAGCGTTGAAGCGGGTGGGAACACTGAAGCTTTCTTT,CSVEAGGNTEAFF
TRBD2,TRBV25-1,-,TRBJ2-4,TGTGCCAGCAGTGAATTGGTGGGAGGGAAAAACATTCAGTACTTC,CASSELVGGKNIQYF
-,TRBV14,few,TRBJ1-4,TGTGCCAGCAGCCGATTACAAGGCTCCGGGAATGAAAAACTGTTTTTT,CASSRLQGSGNEKLFF
TRBD1,TRBV29-1,-,TRBJ1-1,TGCAGCGTCGGGACAGCTTACATGAACACTGAAGCTTTCTTT,CSVGTAYMNTEAFF
-,TRBV21-1,few,TRBJ2-7,TGTGCCACCGCCCTAGGGCGGGCCGTTTCCTACGAGCAGTACTTC,CATALGRAVSYEQYF
TRBD1,TRBV6-1,-,TRBJ2-1,TGTGCCAGTCGACAGGGCGGCTACAATGAGCAGTTCTTC,CASRQGGYNEQFF